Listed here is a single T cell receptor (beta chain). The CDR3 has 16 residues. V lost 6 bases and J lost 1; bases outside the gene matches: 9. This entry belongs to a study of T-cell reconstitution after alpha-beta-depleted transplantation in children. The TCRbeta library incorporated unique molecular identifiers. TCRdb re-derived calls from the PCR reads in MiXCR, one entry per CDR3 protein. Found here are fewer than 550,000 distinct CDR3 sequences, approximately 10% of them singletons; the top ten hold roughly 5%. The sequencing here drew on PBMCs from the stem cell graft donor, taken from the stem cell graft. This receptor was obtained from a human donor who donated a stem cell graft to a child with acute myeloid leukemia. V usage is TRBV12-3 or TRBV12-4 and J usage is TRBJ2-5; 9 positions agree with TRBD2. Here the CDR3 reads CASSPAGGPRQETQYF. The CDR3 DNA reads TGTGCCAGCAGCCCCGCGGGGGGGCCCCGCCAAGAGACCCAGTACTTC.